Listed below are T cell receptor beta chains from one sample, sequenced in a study of cytomegalovirus exposure and HLA in healthy donors. Produced via immunoSEQ multiplex PCR; TCRdb's table is partial and in-frame only. The sample consists of 200,000 or so clones, roughly 76% of them appearing once. Sequenced material: PBMCs. The source is a man between 35 and 55 years old in good health and CMV-seropositive. Each CDR3 is given with its conserved first and last residue. The D gene is left open where the match is weak. Some rows have no size entry. The others give once, few or many, or a class for an expanded clone.

D gene	CDR3 length	V gene	J gene	clone size	CDR3 DNA	CDR3 protein
-	15	TRBV28	TRBJ1-1	-	TGTGCCAGCACCCGACCCGGGTCTGGTGGCACTGAAGCTTTCTTT	CASTRPGSGGTEAFF
-	12	TRBV7-2	TRBJ2-5	few	TGTGCCAGCAGCCCCGGGGGGCGGACCCAGTACTTC	CASSPGGRTQYF
-	14	TRBV7-9	TRBJ1-2	-	TGTGCCAGCAGCTTAGCTGCGTCAAACTATGGCTACACCTTC	CASSLAASNYGYTF
-	13	TRBV21-1	TRBJ1-5	-	TGTGCCAGCAGCAAGGAAGGAGGGCTGCCCCAGCATTTT	CASSKEGGLPQHF
-	14	TRBV7-8	TRBJ2-7	-	TGTGCCAGCGGCGACTTTTCCCCATCCTACGAGCAGTACTTC	CASGDFSPSYEQYF
-	16	TRBV5-6	TRBJ2-2	-	TGTGCCAGCAGCTCACGGGGGGGACAGCTCACCGGGGAGCTGTTTTTT	CASSSRGGQLTGELFF
-	14	TRBV9	TRBJ2-7	-	TGTGCCAGCAGCGTAGGCCCAGGGGTTTACGAGCAGTACTTC	CASSVGPGVYEQYF
-	12	TRBV30	TRBJ2-7	-	TGTGCCTGGGGCAGGGTATCCAACGAGCAGTACTTC	CAWGRVSNEQYF
-	14	TRBV7-9	TRBJ2-7	-	TGTGCCAGCAACCGGGGGGCGGATGGCTACGAGCAGTACTTC	CASNRGADGYEQYF
-	14	TRBV5-1	TRBJ2-7	-	TGCGCCAGCAGCCCAAACGGACAGAACTACGAGCAGTACTTC	CASSPNGQNYEQYF
TRBD1	15	TRBV7-2	TRBJ1-5	-	TGTGCCAGCAGCCGGGACAGGGTGGCGCATCAGCCCCAGCATTTT	CASSRDRVAHQPQHF
-	18	TRBV7-2	TRBJ1-2	-	TGTGCCAGCAGCTTGCGTGGGGGCAGGGGCCCCCGGGTGTATGGCTACACCTTC	CASSLRGGRGPRVYGYTF
-	14	TRBV4-1	TRBJ2-1	-	TGCGCCAGCAGCCGTAGCTTTCAGTGGAATGAGCAGTTCTTC	CASSRSFQWNEQFF
-	11	TRBV7-2	TRBJ2-3	-	TGTGCCAGCAGGTTAGGGCTTACGCAGTATTTT	CASRLGLTQYF
-	13	TRBV5-6	TRBJ1-4	few	TGTGCCAGCAGCCCCAACGACGGGAAAAAACTGTTTTTT	CASSPNDGKKLFF
TRBD1	15	TRBV4-1	TRBJ1-5	once	TGCGCCAGCAGCCCGGGACAGGGTGGCAATCAGCCCCAGCATTTT	CASSPGQGGNQPQHF
-	16	TRBV7-8	TRBJ2-5	-	TGTGCCAGCAGCTTACTTGGGCAGCCGAGCGGAGAGACCCAGTACTTC	CASSLLGQPSGETQYF
-	13	TRBV6-1	TRBJ2-4	-	TGTGCCGTCTCGGGAGTAGCCAAAAACATTCAGTACTTC	CAVSGVAKNIQYF
TRBD2	16	TRBV4-3	TRBJ2-3	-	TGCGCCAGCAGCCAAGTTGCGGGGGGAGGAGAAGATACGCAGTATTTT	CASSQVAGGGEDTQYF
-	13	TRBV14	TRBJ1-1	-	TGTGCCAGCAGTCAGCAGGTGAACACTGAAGCTTTCTTT	CASSQQVNTEAFF
-	16	TRBV6-1	TRBJ1-4	-	TGTGCCAGCAGTGAACCCCGGGGGGGGACTAATGAAAAACTGTTTTTT	CASSEPRGGTNEKLFF
TRBD1	13	TRBV5-1	TRBJ1-1	few	TGCGCCAGCAGCTTCCTAACGGGACAGACAACTTTCTTT	CASSFLTGQTTFF
-	15	TRBV5-1	TRBJ2-7	-	TGCGCCAGCAGGACCGACGGGGGACCCTCCTACGAGCAGTACTTC	CASRTDGGPSYEQYF
-	14	TRBV6-6	TRBJ1-4	-	TGTGCCAGCAGCCCAGGGCCCAAACTGGAAAAACTGTTTTTT	CASSPGPKLEKLFF
-	13	TRBV5-1	TRBJ2-5	-	TGCGCCAGCAGCGTGACTAGGCGAGAGACCCAGTACTTC	CASSVTRRETQYF
TRBD2	15	TRBV7-9	TRBJ2-5	-	TGTTCCAGCAGCTCCAGACTAGCGGACCAAGAGACCCAGTACTTC	CSSSSRLADQETQYF
TRBD1	14	TRBV28	TRBJ2-2	once	TGTGCCACCTTAGGGACAGGCCTGACCGGGGAGCTGTTTTTT	CATLGTGLTGELFF
-	11	TRBV27	TRBJ2-7	-	TGTGCCAGCATCTGGGGCTCCGAGCAGTACTTC	CASIWGSEQYF
TRBD2	19	TRBV19	TRBJ2-2	-	TGTGCCAGTAGTCCCCGCCCGGCTAGCGGGGGAACCAACACCGGGGAGCTGTTTTTT	CASSPRPASGGTNTGELFF
-	14	TRBV2	TRBJ2-1	-	TGTGCCAGCAGTGAACTAGCAGGGAGCGGGGAGCAGTTCTTC	CASSELAGSGEQFF
TRBD2	15	TRBV5-1	TRBJ2-1	-	TGCGCCAGCAGTCCTGTACGGGGGGGCATAGATGAGCAGTTCTTC	CASSPVRGGIDEQFF
TRBD2	14	TRBV2	TRBJ2-5	-	TGTGCCAGCAGTGCGGGGGGGGCCGGAAAGACCCAGTACTTC	CASSAGGAGKTQYF
-	15	TRBV21-1	TRBJ1-1	-	TGTGCCAGCAGCAAAGGGGGACTGCTGAACACTGAAGCTTTCTTT	CASSKGGLLNTEAFF
TRBD1	14	TRBV6-5	TRBJ2-1	-	TGTGCCAGCAGTCACCGGGACAGGGACAATGAGCAGTTCTTC	CASSHRDRDNEQFF
TRBD1	14	TRBV7-2	TRBJ1-2	few	TGTGCCAGCAGCTTACAGGGGGCGGGCTATGGCTACACCTTC	CASSLQGAGYGYTF
TRBD1	14	TRBV19	TRBJ2-2	once	TGTGCCAGCAGAGGACAGGGGAGGAACGGGGAGCTGTTTTTT	CASRGQGRNGELFF
TRBD1	13	TRBV29-1	TRBJ2-3	-	TGCAGCGTTAAACAGGGGGCTATAGATACGCAGTATTTT	CSVKQGAIDTQYF
-	14	TRBV5-1	TRBJ2-7	few	TGCGCCAGCAGCCCGCCGCGGGGGCCCTACGAGCAGTACTTC	CASSPPRGPYEQYF
-	14	TRBV5-8	TRBJ2-7	-	TGTGCCAGCAGCTGGACACCCGCCCCCTACGAGCAGTACTTC	CASSWTPAPYEQYF
-	16	TRBV10-3	TRBJ2-2	-	TGTGCCATCATGGTAACGGAGGGGACGAACACCGGGGAGCTGTTTTTT	CAIMVTEGTNTGELFF
-	15	TRBV5-1	TRBJ2-1	-	TGCGCCAGCAGCTTGGAAAAACCTGAGAGCAATGAGCAGTTCTTC	CASSLEKPESNEQFF